The clone carrying this TCR beta chain has at least ten counts. Unique molecular identifiers tagged the TCRbeta library. TCRdb analysed the PCR reads with MiXCR anew, one entry per CDR3 protein. The data contain around 94,000 distinct CDR3 sequences, about 6% of them seen just once; the ten biggest clones take up roughly 5.5%. The entry originates in a study of T-cell reconstitution after alpha-beta-depleted transplantation in children. Germline lookup yields CDR1 LGHDT and CDR2 YNNKEL (reference sequence). CDR3 length: 12 amino acids. V gave up 6 bases and J gave up 10 bases; unmatched junction bases: 7.

The source is a female patient aged 2-9 years who had a stem cell transplant for Fanconi anemia, so the T cells may come from the graft donor. The sample here was PBMCs, mostly from graft donor cells, taken 60 days after TCRalphabeta/CD19-depleted stem cell transplant. This chain connects TRBV3-1 to TRBJ1-1; 8 nucleotides align to TRBD1. In nucleotides, the CDR3 is TGTGCCAGCAGAGGACAGGGCGAGGCAGCTTTCTTT. It is translated as CASRGQGEAAFF.